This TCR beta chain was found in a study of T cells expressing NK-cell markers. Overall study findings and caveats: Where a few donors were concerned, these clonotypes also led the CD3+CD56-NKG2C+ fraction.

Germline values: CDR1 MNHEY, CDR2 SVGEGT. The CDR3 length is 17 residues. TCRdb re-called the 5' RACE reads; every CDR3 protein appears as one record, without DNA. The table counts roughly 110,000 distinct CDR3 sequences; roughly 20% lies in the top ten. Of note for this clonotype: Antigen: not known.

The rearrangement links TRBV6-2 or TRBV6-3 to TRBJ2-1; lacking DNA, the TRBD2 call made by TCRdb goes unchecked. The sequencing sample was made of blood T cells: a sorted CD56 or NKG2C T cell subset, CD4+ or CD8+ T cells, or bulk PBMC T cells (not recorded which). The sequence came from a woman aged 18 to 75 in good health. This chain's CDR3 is CASSYSRREGPYNEQFF.